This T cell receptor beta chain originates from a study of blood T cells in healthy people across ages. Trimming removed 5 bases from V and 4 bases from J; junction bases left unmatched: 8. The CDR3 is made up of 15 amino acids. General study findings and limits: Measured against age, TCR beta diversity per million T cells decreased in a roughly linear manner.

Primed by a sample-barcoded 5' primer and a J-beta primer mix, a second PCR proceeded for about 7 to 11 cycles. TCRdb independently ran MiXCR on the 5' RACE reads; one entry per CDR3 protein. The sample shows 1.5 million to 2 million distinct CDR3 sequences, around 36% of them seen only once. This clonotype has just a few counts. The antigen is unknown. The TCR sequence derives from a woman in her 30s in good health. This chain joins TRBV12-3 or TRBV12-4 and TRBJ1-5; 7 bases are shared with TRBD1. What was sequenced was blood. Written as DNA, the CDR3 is TGTGCCAGCAGTCTCCGGGACAGAAGAAATCAGCCCCAGCATTTT. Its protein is CASSLRDRRNQPQHF.